This TCR beta chain was recovered during a study of T-cell memory formation after mild COVID-19. As for the study in general: For the most part, TCR clusters were specific to one donor.

This clonotype has a count of ten or more. Each CDR3 protein gets one entry after TCRdb re-called the 5' RACE reads with MiXCR. The profile shows around 300,000 distinct CDR3 sequences, over 11% of them singletons. Germline V gene sequence: CDR1 SGHRS, CDR2 YFSETQ. The CDR3 is 15 residues long. Between the trimmed V and J ends, which lost 5 bases and 5 bases, there was a span of 19 bases. This TCR was recovered from a man younger than 35 who had mild COVID-19 (a few samples of this study predate the infection). Cell type and time point are not known. The V gene is TRBV5-1, the J gene TRBJ2-5; D is undetermined. Sequenced input: PBMCs or a T cell subset sorted from them (not recorded which). CDR3 region: CASSPAGVTAETQYF. Here the CDR3 DNA reads TGCGCCAGCAGTCCCGCAGGCGTGACGGCGGAGACCCAGTACTTC.